This is a list of T cell receptor beta chains from one sample in a study of chemoradiotherapy in HPV16-positive cancers. This table comes from immunoSEQ multiplex PCR, and its TCRdb copy is limited to in-frame clones, with some not included. Of about 9,500 clones detected, roughly 70% appear once; the ten largest clones hold around 10%. Sample collection occurred from a patient who underwent chemoradiotherapy. The receptors were sampled from a human donor with HPV-associated anogenital cancer. Each CDR3 is given with its conserved first and last residue. The D gene is left open where the match is weak. Some rows have no size entry. The others give once, few or many, or a class for an expanded clone.

d_gene	j_gene	abundance	v_gene	CDR3aa	CDR3nt
TRBD1	TRBJ2-2	-	TRBV19	CASRPQTGGGTGELFF	TGTGCCAGTAGGCCCCAGACAGGGGGCGGCACCGGGGAGCTGTTTTTT
TRBD1	TRBJ2-7	-	TRBV28	CASRHGGGTGSYEQYF	TGTGCCAGCAGACATGGGGGGGGGACAGGGTCGTACGAGCAGTACTTC
TRBD1	TRBJ1-2	-	TRBV5-4	CASSLDGGQGAGGYTF	TGTGCCAGCAGCTTGGATGGGGGACAGGGGGCAGGTGGCTACACCTTC
TRBD2	TRBJ2-3	-	TRBV6-1	CASRGLAGATDTQYF	TGTGCCAGCCGGGGGCTAGCGGGGGCCACAGATACGCAGTATTTT
-	TRBJ1-5	-	TRBV4-1	CASAVTGVGQPQHF	TGCGCCAGCGCCGTGACGGGGGTCGGTCAGCCCCAGCATTTT
TRBD1	TRBJ1-2	-	TRBV5-1	CASSLDLTGGGGYTF	TGCGCCAGCAGCTTGGACCTCACAGGGGGAGGCGGCTACACCTTC
TRBD1	TRBJ1-4	-	TRBV4-1	CASSQVAGGRNEKLFF	TGCGCCAGCAGCCAAGTCGCAGGGGGTCGTAATGAAAAACTGTTTTTT
-	TRBJ2-1	-	TRBV11-2	CASSFSPSIEQFF	TGTGCCAGCAGCTTTTCTCCGTCGATTGAGCAGTTCTTC
-	TRBJ2-2	few	TRBV7-2	CASSSKAWVNTGELFF	TGTGCCAGCAGCTCCAAGGCTTGGGTCAACACCGGGGAGCTGTTTTTT
-	TRBJ2-3	-	TRBV4-3	CASSQDSTGYTDTQYF	TGCGCCAGCAGCCAAGACTCTACAGGGTACACAGATACGCAGTATTTT
-	TRBJ2-1	few	TRBV4-1	CASSQDHLGEQFF	TGCGCCAGCAGCCAGGATCACCTCGGCGAGCAGTTCTTC